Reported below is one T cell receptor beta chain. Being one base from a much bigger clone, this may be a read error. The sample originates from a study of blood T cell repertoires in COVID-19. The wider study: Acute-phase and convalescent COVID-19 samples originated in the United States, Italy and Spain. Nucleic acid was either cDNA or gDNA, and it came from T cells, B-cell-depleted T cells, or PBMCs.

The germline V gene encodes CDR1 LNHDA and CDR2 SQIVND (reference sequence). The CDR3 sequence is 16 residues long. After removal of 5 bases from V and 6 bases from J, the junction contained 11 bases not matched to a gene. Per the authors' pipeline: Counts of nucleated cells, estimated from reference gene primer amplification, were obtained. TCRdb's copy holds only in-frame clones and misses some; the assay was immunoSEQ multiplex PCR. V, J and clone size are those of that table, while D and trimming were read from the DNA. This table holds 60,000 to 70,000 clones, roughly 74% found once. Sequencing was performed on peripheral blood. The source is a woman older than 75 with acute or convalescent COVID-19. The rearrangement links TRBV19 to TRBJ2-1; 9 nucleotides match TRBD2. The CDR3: CASSPDRGGGSNEQFF. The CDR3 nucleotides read TGTGCCAGTAGTCCAGATCGCGGGGGGGGGTCCAATGAGCAGTTCTTC. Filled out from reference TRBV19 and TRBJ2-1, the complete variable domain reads DGGITQSPKYLFRKEGQNVTLSCEQNLNHDAMYWYRQDPGQGLRLIYYSQIVNDFQKGDIAEGYSVSREKKESFPLTVTSAQKNPTAFYLCASSPDRGGGSNEQFFGPGTRLTVL.